The rows below give T cell receptor beta chains drawn from one sample of a study of blood T cell repertoires in COVID-19. Profiling relied on immunoSEQ multiplex PCR, and the TCRdb table lists in-frame clones only, not all of them. The table lists 110,000 or so clones, roughly 80% of them singletons. Sequencing was carried out using peripheral blood. The receptors stem from a woman in her seventies with acute or convalescent COVID-19. CDR3s include the opening cysteine and the closing phenylalanine or tryptophan. A D gene is named only where the DNA matches it firmly. Expanded clones are given a class, and other clones once, few, many or no size at all.

TRBD1 - TRBJ1-6 TRBV3-1/TRBV3-2 CASSQEDRKSPLHF TGTGCCAGCAGCCAAGAGGACAGGAAATCACCCCTCCACTTT
- - TRBJ1-3 TRBV6-2/TRBV6-3 CASSGQPGNTIYF TGTGCCAGCAGTGGACAGCCTGGAAACACCATATATTTT
- - TRBJ1-2 TRBV18 CASSPLGDYGYTF TGTGCCAGCTCACCACTCGGAGACTATGGCTACACCTTC
- - TRBJ1-1 TRBV14 CASSRERYTEAFF TGTGCCAGCAGCCGGGAGCGCTACACTGAAGCTTTCTTT
- - TRBJ1-1 TRBV19 CASSRDLNTEAFF TGTGCCAGTAGTCGAGACTTGAACACTGAAGCTTTCTTT
TRBD1 - TRBJ1-2 TRBV30 CAWSVQDRGFRAEGYTF TGTGCCTGGAGTGTACAAGACAGGGGGTTTAGGGCGGAAGGCTACACCTTC
TRBD2 few TRBJ2-5 TRBV6-2/TRBV6-3 CASSPSGAQGTQYF TGTGCCAGCAGTCCAAGCGGGGCCCAGGGGACCCAGTACTTC
- - TRBJ1-5 TRBV2 CASSRQANPQHF TGTGCCAGCAGTCGACAGGCAAATCCCCAGCATTTT
- - TRBJ2-5 TRBV7-9 CASSPIYRVQAQETQYF TGTGCCAGCAGCCCCATATACAGGGTGCAGGCCCAAGAGACCCAGTACTTC
- - TRBJ2-7 TRBV9 CASSVSSYTYEQYF TGTGCCAGCAGCGTTTCTAGCTACACCTACGAGCAGTACTTC
- once TRBJ1-1 TRBV28 CASSPRGRRDTEAFF TGTGCCAGCAGCCCGAGAGGGCGAAGAGACACTGAAGCTTTCTTT
TRBD1 - TRBJ2-2 TRBV2 CASRGQTINTGELFF TGTGCCAGCAGGGGACAGACAATAAACACCGGGGAGCTGTTTTTT
TRBD1 once TRBJ2-2 TRBV27 CASSQQLGQHTGELFF TGTGCCAGCAGCCAACAACTGGGACAGCACACCGGGGAGCTGTTTTTT
TRBD1 - TRBJ2-4 TRBV29-1 CSAEEPGQGSNIQYF TGCAGCGCCGAAGAACCGGGACAGGGTTCAAACATTCAGTACTTC
TRBD2 once TRBJ2-7 TRBV3-1/TRBV3-2 CASSQVGTSGSLYEQYF TGTGCCAGCAGCCAAGTGGGGACTAGCGGGAGTCTCTACGAGCAGTACTTC
- - TRBJ2-3 TRBV18 CASSGLVADTQYF TGTGCCAGCTCTGGACTTGTCGCAGATACGCAGTATTTT
- - TRBJ2-1 TRBV18 CASSPNSQGNEQFF TGTGCCAGCTCACCAAACAGTCAGGGCAATGAGCAGTTCTTC
- - TRBJ1-6 TRBV21-1 CASSKCRTARGPYNSPLHF TGTGCCAGCAGCAAATGTCGTACAGCCCGAGGGCCATATAATTCACCCCTCCACTTT
- - TRBJ1-1 TRBV9 CASSDRGTEAFF TGTGCCAGCAGCGATCGAGGCACTGAAGCTTTCTTT
TRBD2 - TRBJ2-7 TRBV2 CASRETSGGRPWQYF TGTGCCAGCAGGGAAACTAGCGGGGGCCGACCGTGGCAGTACTTC
- few TRBJ2-7 TRBV29-1 CSVALRTPADGQYF TGCAGCGTTGCCCTACGGACACCTGCGGACGGGCAGTACTTC
- - TRBJ2-3 TRBV6-2/TRBV6-3 CASSYSGARVEDTQYF TGTGCCAGCAGTTACTCGGGGGCTAGGGTCGAAGATACGCAGTATTTT
- once TRBJ1-1 TRBV30 CAWSPTGRPNTEAFF TGTGCCTGGAGTCCCACAGGGCGGCCGAACACTGAAGCTTTCTTT
- - TRBJ2-3 TRBV19 CASSYRDFSTDTQYF TGTGCCAGTAGTTACCGGGACTTTTCCACAGATACGCAGTATTTT
- - TRBJ1-2 TRBV3-1/TRBV3-2 CASSQDADIYGYTF TGTGCCAGCAGCCAAGATGCTGACATCTATGGCTACACCTTC
- - TRBJ1-6 TRBV5-6 CASGWALKSPLHF TGTGCCAGTGGGTGGGCCCTGAAATCACCCCTCCACTTT
TRBD2 - TRBJ2-1 TRBV5-1 CASSSSLIGGATEQFF TGCGCCAGCAGCTCATCTCTGATCGGGGGGGCCACTGAGCAGTTCTTC